Below, one T cell receptor (beta chain) is given with its context. The specificity of this receptor is unknown. Base qualities are not at hand, and no much larger clone is one base apart. The data stem from a study of blood T cell repertoires in COVID-19 (TCRdb year 2020). In terms of the full investigation: Collaborator samples came from the United States, Italy and Spain and covered acute and convalescent phases of COVID-19. The samples were drawn from the first 160 participants of the ongoing ImmuneRACE study and from 1,254 subjects provided by 6 global collaborators. Sample metadata almost always included a de-identified subject ID, COVID-19 status, age in years and sex. Deeply sampled blood TCRbeta repertoires from subjects exposed to, actively infected with, or recovered from COVID-19 were included in the dataset. Where available, HLA class I and class II types were obtained from metadata supplied by the sample provider rather than from assay-based typing. The repertoires were released in a freely available public database intended as a resource for research on the immune response to SARS-CoV-2. The prospective study material was composed of cDNA or gDNA derived from T cells, B-cell-depleted T cells, or PBMCs.

Samples from volunteer blood donors who had recovered from COVID-19 were contributed by a second Seattle source. Each collaborating institution followed its own protocols to collect whole blood in K2EDTA tubes. Collaborator samples were shipped for TCRbeta analysis as frozen whole blood, isolated PBMCs, or DNA extracted from either sample type. The full study reports these points: The quantity of clinical and demographic metadata differed by source and by participant and was supplied without curation.

V has 0 bases trimmed and J has 9 bases trimmed; junction bases matching no gene number 3. From a lookup of the germline V gene, CDR1 and CDR2 are MNHEY and SVGAGI. The CDR3 goes from the cysteine to the phenylalanine over 13 residues. The DNA shown is the 39-base CDR3, in frame from base 1. The immunoSEQ Assay, a bias-controlled multiplex PCR, was used to amplify TCRbeta CDR3 regions from genomic DNA. From the authors' description of their analysis: Nucleated cell counts per sample were estimated from amplification of reference gene primers within the assay. Sequence reads were collapsed and filtered to measure the absolute abundance of every unique TCRbeta CDR3 rearrangement. Productive Simpson clonality was computed per sample as the square root of Simpson's diversity index over productive rearrangements. The table comes from immuneACCESS by way of TCRdb, which keeps in-frame sequences with V and J called. Part of the clones is missing from these tables; in studies checked, under half for an unresolved V gene and the rest for unknown reasons. The V and J calls and the clone size are those of that table, but D and trimming were determined from the DNA. Recorded for this sample are some 120,000 clones; roughly 86% of them occurred a single time. In total, the top ten clones hold around 20% of the sample.

The V and J genes are TRBV6-5 and TRBJ1-1; 8 central nucleotides agree with TRBD1. The receptor was isolated from a woman aged 45-59 years who had recovered from COVID-19. Input material: peripheral blood. At the DNA level, the sequence is TGTGCCAGCAGTTACTCCGGCAGGGGGCAAGCTTTCTTT. Its translation is CASSYSGRGQAFF.